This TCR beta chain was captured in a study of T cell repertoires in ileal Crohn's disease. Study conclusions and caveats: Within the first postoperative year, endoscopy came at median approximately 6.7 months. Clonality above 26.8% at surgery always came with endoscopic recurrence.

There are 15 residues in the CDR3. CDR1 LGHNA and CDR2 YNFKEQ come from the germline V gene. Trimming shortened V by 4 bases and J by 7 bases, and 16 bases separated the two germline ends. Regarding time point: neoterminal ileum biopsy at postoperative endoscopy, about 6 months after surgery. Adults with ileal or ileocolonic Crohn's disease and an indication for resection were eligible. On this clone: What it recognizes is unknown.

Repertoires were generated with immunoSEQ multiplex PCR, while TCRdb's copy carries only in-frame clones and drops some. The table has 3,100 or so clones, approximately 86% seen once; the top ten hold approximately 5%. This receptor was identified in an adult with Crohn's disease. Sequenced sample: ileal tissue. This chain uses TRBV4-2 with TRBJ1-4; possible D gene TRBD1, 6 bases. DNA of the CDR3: TGTGCCAGCAGCCCGCTTGAAGGGGGAGGTGAAAAACTGTTTTTT. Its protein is CASSPLEGGGEKLFF.